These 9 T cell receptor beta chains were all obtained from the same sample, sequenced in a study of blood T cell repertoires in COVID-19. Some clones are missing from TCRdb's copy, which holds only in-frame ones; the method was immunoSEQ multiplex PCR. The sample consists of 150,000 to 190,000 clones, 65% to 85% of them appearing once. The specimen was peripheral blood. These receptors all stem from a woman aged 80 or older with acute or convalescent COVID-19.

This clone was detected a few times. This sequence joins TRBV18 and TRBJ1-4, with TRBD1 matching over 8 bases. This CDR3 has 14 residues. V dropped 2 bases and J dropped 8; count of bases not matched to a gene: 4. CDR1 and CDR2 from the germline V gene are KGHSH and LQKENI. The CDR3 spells CASSPGQGPEKLFF. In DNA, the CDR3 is TGTGCCAGCTCACCAGGACAGGGCCCGGAAAAACTGTTTTTT.

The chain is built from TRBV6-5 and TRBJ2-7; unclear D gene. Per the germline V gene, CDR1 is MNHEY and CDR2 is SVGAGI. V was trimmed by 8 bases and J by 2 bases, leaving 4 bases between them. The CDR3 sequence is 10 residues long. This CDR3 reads CASAAYEQYF. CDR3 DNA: TGTGCCAGCGCAGCCTACGAGCAGTACTTC.

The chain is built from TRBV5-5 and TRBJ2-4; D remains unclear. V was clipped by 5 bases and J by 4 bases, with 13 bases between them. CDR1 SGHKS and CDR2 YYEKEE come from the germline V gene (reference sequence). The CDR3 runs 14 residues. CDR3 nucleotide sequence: TGTGCCAGCAGGCCCGACATAGTAAAAAACATTCAGTACTTC. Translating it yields CASRPDIVKNIQYF. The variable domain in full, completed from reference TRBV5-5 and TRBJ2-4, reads DAGVTQSPTHLIKTRGQQVTLRCSPISGHKSVSWYQQVLGQGPQFIFQYYEKEERGRGNFPDRFSARQFPNYSSELNVNALLLGDSALYLCASRPDIVKNIQYFGAGTRLSVL.

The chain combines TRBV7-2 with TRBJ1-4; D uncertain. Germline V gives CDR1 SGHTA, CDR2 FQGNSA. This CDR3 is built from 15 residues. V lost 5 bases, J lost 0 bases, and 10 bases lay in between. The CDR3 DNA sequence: TGTGCCAGCAGCGAACAGAGTGCAACTAATGAAAAACTGTTTTTT. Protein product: CASSEQSATNEKLFF.

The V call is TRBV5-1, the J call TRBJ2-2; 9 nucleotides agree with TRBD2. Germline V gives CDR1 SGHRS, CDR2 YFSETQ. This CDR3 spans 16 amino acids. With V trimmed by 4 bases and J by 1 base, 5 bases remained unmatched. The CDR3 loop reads CASSPNSGGNTGELFF. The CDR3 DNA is TGCGCCAGCAGCCCTAATAGCGGGGGGAACACCGGGGAGCTGTTTTTT.

CDR3 region: CASSLQTGVGETQYF. DNA of the CDR3: TGTGCCAGCAGCTTACAAACAGGGGTGGGGGAGACCCAGTACTTC. This chain connects TRBV7-3 to TRBJ2-5; 7 nucleotides line up with TRBD1. In germline, CDR1 is SGHTA, CDR2 FQGTGA. The CDR3 runs 15 residues. Unmatched junction bases numbered 8, after V lost 2 bases and J lost 5 bases.

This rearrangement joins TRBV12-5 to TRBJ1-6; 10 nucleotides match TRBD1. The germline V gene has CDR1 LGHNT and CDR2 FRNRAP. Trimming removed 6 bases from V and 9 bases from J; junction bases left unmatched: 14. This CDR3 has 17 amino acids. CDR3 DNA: TGTGCTAGTGGCTTTACCGGGACAGGGGCCAGCGGTTCACCCCTCCACTTT. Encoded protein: CASGFTGTGASGSPLHF.

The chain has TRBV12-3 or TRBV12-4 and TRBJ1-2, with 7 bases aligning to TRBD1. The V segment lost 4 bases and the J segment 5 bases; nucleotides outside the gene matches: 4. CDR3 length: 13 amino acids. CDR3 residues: CASSSTGEYGYTF. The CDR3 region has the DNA TGTGCCAGCAGTTCCACAGGGGAATATGGCTACACCTTC.

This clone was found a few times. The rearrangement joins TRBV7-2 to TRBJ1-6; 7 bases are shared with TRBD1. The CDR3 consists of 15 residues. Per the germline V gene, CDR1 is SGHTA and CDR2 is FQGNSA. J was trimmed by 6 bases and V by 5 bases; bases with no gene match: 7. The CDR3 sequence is CASSTRQGGNSPLHF. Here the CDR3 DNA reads TGTGCCAGCAGCACAAGACAGGGTGGTAATTCACCCCTCCACTTT.